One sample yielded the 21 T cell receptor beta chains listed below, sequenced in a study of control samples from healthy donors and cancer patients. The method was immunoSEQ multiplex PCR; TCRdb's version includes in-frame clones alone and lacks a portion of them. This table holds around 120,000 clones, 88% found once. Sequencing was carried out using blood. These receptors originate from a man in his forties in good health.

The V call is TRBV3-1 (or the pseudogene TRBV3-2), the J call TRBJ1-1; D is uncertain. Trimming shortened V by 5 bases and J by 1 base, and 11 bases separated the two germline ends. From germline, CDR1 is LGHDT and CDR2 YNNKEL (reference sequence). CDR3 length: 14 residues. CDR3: CASSYGLTNTEAFF. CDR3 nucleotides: TGTGCCAGCAGCTATGGACTGACGAACACTGAAGCTTTCTTT.

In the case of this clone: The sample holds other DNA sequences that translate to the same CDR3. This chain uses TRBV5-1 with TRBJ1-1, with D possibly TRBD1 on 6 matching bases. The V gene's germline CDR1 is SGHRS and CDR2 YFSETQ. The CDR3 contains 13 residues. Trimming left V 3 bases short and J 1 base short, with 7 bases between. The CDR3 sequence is CASSSQGNTEAFF. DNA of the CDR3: TGCGCCAGCAGCTCACAGGGGAACACTGAAGCTTTCTTT.

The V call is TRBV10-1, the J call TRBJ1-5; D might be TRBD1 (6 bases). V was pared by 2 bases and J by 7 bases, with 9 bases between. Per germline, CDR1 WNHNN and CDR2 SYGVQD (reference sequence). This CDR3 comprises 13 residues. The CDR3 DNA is TGCGCCAGCAGTGAGACAGGGATCCAGCCCCAGCATTTT. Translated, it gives CASSETGIQPQHF.

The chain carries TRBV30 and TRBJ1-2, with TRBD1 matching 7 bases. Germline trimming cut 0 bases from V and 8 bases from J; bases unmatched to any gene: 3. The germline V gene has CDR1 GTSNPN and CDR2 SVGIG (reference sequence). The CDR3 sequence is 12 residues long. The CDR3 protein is CAWSVRDRGYTF. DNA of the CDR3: TGTGCCTGGAGTGTAAGGGACAGAGGCTACACCTTC. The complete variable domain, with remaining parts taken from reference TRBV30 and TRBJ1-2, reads SQTIHQWPATLVQPVGSPLSLECTVEGTSNPNLYWYRQAAGRGLQLLFYSVGIGQISSEVPQNLSASRPQDRQFILSSKKLLLSDSGFYLCAWSVRDRGYTFGSGTRLTVV.

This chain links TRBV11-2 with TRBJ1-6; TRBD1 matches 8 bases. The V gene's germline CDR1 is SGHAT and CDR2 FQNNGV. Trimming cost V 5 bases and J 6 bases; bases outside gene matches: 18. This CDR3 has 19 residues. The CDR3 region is CASSLIGTGRTGGNSPLHF. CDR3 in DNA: TGTGCCAGCAGCCTGATCGGGACAGGACGAACGGGGGGTAATTCACCCCTCCACTTT.

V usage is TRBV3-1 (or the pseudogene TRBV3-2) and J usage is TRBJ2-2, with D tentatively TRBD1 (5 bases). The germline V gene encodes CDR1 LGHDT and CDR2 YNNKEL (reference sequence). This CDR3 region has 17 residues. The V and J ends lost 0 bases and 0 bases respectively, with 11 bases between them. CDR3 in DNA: TGTGCCAGCAGCCAAGAAAAGGGGCCAACGAACACCGGGGAGCTGTTTTTT. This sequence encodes CASSQEKGPTNTGELFF.

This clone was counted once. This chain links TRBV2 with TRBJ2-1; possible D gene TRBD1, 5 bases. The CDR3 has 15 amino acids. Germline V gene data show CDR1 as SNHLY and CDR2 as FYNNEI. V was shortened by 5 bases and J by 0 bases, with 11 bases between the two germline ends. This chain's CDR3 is CASSNRQNSYNEQFF. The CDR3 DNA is TGTGCCAGCAGTAATCGACAGAACTCCTACAATGAGCAGTTCTTC.

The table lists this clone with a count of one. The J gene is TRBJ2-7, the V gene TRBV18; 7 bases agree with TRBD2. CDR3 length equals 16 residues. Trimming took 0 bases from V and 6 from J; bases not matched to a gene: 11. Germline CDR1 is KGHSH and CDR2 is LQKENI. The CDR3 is CASSPPILAVGSEQYF. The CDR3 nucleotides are TGTGCCAGCTCACCACCGATCCTAGCGGTCGGCTCCGAGCAGTACTTC.

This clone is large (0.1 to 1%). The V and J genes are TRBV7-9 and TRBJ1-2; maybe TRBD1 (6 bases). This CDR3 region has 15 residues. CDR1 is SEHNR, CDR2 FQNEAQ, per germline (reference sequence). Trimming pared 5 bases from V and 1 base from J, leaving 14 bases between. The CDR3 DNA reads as TGTGCCAGCAGCGCGGGACAACCAAATAACTATGGCTACACCTTC. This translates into CASSAGQPNNYGYTF.

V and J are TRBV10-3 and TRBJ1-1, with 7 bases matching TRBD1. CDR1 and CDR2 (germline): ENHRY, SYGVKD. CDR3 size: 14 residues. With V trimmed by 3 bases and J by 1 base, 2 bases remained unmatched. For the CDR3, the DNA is TGTGCCATCAGTGATAGACAGGGGAACACTGAAGCTTTCTTT. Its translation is CAISDRQGNTEAFF.

The CDR3 DNA is TGTGCCAGCAGGGTTGGGACCCCTGTTAACGAGCAGTACTTC. Translated, it gives CASRVGTPVNEQYF. V and J are TRBV2 and TRBJ2-7; D possibly matches TRBD1 or TRBD2 (5 bases each). CDR3 length: 14 amino acids. The germline V and J ends were trimmed by 6 bases and 5 bases, with 17 bases remaining between them. Looked up from germline, CDR1 is SNHLY and CDR2 is FYNNEI.

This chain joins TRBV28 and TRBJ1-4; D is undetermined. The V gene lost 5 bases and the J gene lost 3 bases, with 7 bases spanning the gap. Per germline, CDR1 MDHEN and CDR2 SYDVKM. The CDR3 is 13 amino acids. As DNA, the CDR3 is TGTGCCAGCAGTACCCCCGCTAATGAAAAACTGTTTTTT. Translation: CASSTPANEKLFF. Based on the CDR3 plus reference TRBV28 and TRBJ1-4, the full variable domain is DVKVTQSSRYLVKRTGEKVFLECVQDMDHENMFWYRQDPGLGLRLIYFSYDVKMKEKGDIPEGYSVSREKKERFSLILESASTNQTSMYLCASSTPANEKLFFGSGTQLSVL.

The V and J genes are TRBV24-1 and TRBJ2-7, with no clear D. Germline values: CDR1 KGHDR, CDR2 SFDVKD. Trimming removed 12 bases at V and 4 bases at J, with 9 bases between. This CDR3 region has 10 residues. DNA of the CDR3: TGTGCCTCCCTTCTTTACGAGCAGTACTTC. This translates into CASLLYEQYF.

CDR3 sequence reads: CASSQGGHGGYTF. The CDR3 DNA sequence: TGCGCCAGCAGCCAAGGGGGGCACGGCGGCTACACCTTC. The chain couples TRBV4-3 to TRBJ1-2; D is perhaps TRBD1 (6 bases). The CDR3 covers 13 residues. Trimming cost V 1 base and J 8 bases, with 11 bases left between them. Germline CDR1 reads LGHNA; CDR2 reads YSLEER.

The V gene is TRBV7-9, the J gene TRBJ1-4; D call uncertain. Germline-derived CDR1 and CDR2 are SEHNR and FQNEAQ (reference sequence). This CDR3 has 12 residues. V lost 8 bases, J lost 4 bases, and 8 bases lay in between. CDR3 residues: CASAGFNEKLFF. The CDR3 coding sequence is TGTGCCAGCGCGGGGTTTAATGAAAAACTGTTTTTT.

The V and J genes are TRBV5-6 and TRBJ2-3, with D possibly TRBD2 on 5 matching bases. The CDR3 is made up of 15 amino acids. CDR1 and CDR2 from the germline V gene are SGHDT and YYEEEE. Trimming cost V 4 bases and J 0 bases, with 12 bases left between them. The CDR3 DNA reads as TGTGCCAGCAGCCCCAGACCTAGCAGCACAGATACGCAGTATTTT. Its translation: CASSPRPSSTDTQYF.

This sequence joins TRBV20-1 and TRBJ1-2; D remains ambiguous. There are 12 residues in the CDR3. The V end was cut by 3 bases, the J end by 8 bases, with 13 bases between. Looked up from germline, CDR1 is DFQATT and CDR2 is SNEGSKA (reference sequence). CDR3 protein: CSASNEEKGYTF. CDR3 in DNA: TGCAGTGCTAGTAATGAGGAGAAGGGCTACACCTTC.

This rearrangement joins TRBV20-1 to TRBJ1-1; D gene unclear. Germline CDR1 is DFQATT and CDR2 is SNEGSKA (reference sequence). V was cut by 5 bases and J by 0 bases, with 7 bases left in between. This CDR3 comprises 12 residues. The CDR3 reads CSAGVMNTEAFF. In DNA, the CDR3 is TGCAGTGCTGGTGTCATGAACACTGAAGCTTTCTTT.

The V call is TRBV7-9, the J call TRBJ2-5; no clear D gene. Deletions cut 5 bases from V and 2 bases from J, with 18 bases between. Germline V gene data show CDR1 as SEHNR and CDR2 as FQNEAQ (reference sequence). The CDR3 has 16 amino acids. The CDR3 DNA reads TGTGCCAGCAGCCTAAGCCTCGCAGAGCCACAAGAGACCCAGTACTTC. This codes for CASSLSLAEPQETQYF.

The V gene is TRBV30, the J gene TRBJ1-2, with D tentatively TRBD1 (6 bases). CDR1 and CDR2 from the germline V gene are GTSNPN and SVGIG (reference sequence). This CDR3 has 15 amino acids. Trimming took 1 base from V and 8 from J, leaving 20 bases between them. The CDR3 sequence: CAWSGDTPELWGYTF. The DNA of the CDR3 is TGTGCCTGGAGTGGGGACACTCCCGAGCTATGGGGCTACACCTTC.

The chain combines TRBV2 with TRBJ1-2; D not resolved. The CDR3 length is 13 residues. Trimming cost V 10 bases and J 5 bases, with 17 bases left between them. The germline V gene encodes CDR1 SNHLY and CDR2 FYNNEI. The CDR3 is CAITDSNLYGYTF. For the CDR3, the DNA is TGTGCCATAACGGACTCGAATTTATATGGCTACACCTTC.